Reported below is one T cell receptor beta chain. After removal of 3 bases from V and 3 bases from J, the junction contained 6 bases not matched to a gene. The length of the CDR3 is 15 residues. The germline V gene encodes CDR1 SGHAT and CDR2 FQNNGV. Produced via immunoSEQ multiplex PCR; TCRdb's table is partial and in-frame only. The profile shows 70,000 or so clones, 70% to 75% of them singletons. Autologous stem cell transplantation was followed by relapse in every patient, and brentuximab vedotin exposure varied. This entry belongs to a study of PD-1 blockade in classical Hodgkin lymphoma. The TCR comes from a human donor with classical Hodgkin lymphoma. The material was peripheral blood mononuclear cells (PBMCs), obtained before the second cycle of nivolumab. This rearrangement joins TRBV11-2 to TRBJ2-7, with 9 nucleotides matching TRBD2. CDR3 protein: CASSLGGGAFYEQYF. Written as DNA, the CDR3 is TGTGCCAGCAGCTTGGGCGGGGGGGCCTTCTACGAGCAGTACTTC.